The next 26 T cell receptor beta chains were all read from a single sample in a study of identical twins. From the 5' RACE reads, TCRdb called clonotypes with MiXCR, one entry per CDR3 protein. The sample gives 1.5 million to 2 million distinct CDR3 sequences, more than 30% of which show up once; 0.25% to 0.3% is in the top ten. Sequencing used cord blood. These receptors originate from a newborn girl in good health.

The rearrangement links TRBV28 to TRBJ2-4; D unclear. V dropped 5 bases and J dropped 6 bases, with 20 bases sitting between them. The CDR3 covers 16 residues. Germline CDR1 is MDHEN and CDR2 is SYDVKM. The CDR3 nucleotides read TGTGCCAGCAGTCGCCCCCCTTGGCGGCAGAGAAACATTCAGTACTTC. This encodes CASSRPPWRQRNIQYF.

The chain uses TRBV21-1 and TRBJ2-1; the D call TRBD2 from the table was never checked on the DNA. TRBV21-1 is described as a pseudogene. The CDR3 spans 19 residues. The CDR3 loop is CASSKSGTSGRGHQETQFF. DNA of the CDR3: TGTGCCAGCAGCAAATCCGGGACTAGCGGGAGGGGACACCAAGAGACCCAGTTCTTC.

This clonotype showed up just a few times. This chain uses TRBV7-9 with TRBJ2-7, with 11 bases lining up with TRBD2. This CDR3 contains 15 residues. CDR1 is SEHNR and CDR2 is FQNEAQ in the germline V gene (reference sequence). V dropped 5 bases and J dropped 4; count of bases not matched to a gene: 7. CDR3 in amino acids: CASSLTSGKFYEQYF. Written as DNA, the CDR3 is TGTGCCAGCAGCCTGACTAGCGGGAAATTTTACGAGCAGTACTTC.

This clonotype was counted only a few times. The V and J genes are TRBV4-2 and TRBJ1-2; perhaps TRBD1 as D (5 bases). The CDR3 extends over 15 amino acids. Germline V gives CDR1 LGHNA, CDR2 YNFKEQ. V lost 4 bases and J lost 2, with 14 bases in between. The CDR3 region is CASSPGGVSNYGYTF. CDR3 DNA: TGTGCCAGCAGCCCGGGAGGGGTCTCAAACTATGGCTACACCTTC.

This clonotype has a handful of counts. The DNA for the CDR3 is TGCAGCGTTGTGGCAGGCAAGAACACCGGGGAGCTGTTTTTT. Translated: CSVVAGKNTGELFF. The chain is built from TRBV29-1 and TRBJ2-2, with D unclear. V was trimmed by 4 bases and J by 1 base, leaving 10 bases between them. This CDR3 has 14 amino acids. Germline V gene lookup returns CDR1 SQVTM and CDR2 ANQGSEA.

This clonotype appeared many times. The chain recombines TRBV5-1 with TRBJ2-1, with D uncertain. V was cut by 2 bases and J by 9 bases, with 6 bases left in between. This CDR3 comprises 11 residues. CDR1 and CDR2 from the germline V gene are SGHRS and YFSETQ. CDR3 in DNA: TGCGCCAGCAGCTTTGGTCCTGAGCAGTTCTTC. It encodes CASSFGPEQFF.

This clonotype has a handful of counts. The chain uses TRBV27 and TRBJ2-5; perhaps TRBD2 as D (6 bases). The J call may be in error: the DNA end matches TRBJ2-7 better. CDR3 size: 13 residues. Germline V gene data show CDR1 as MNHEY and CDR2 as SMNVEV (reference sequence). The CDR3 bases are TGTGCCAGCAGTTTATGGAGGGACGACGAGCAGTACTTC. This translates into CASSLWRDDEQYF.

CDR3 in amino acids: CASSLGTRLRTLSYNEQFF. In DNA form, the CDR3 reads TGTGCCAGCAGTTTGGGGACTAGACTGCGAACTCTCTCCTACAATGAGCAGTTCTTC. This sequence joins TRBV27 and TRBJ2-1, with 8 bases aligning to TRBD2. J gave up 0 bases and V 3 bases, and 13 bases lay outside the gene matches. CDR3 length: 19 residues. Germline V lookup: CDR1 MNHEY, CDR2 SMNVEV (reference sequence).

The V call is TRBV9, the J call TRBJ2-7; 10 nucleotides agree with TRBD2. This CDR3 is built from 15 residues. V was pared by 1 base and J by 4 bases, with 5 bases of the junction left unmatched. Per the germline V gene, CDR1 is SGDLS and CDR2 is YYNGEE. The CDR3 DNA follows: TGTGCCAGCAGCGTACTAGCGGGAGAGGCGTACGAGCAGTACTTC. Amino acid sequence: CASSVLAGEAYEQYF.

This clonotype was found a few times. The chain recombines TRBV5-1 with TRBJ2-3; 9 bases line up with TRBD2. Germline CDR1 and CDR2: SGHRS and YFSETQ. V lost 1 base, J lost 1 base, and 7 bases stayed unmatched. The CDR3 extends over 17 amino acids. Written as DNA, the CDR3 is TGCGCCAGCAGCTTGAATCCAGCGGGAGGACGCACAGATACGCAGTATTTT. This codes for CASSLNPAGGRTDTQYF. The variable domain in full, completed from reference TRBV5-1 and TRBJ2-3, reads KAGVTQTPRYLIKTRGQQVTLSCSPISGHRSVSWYQQTPGQGLQFLFEYFSETQRNKGNFPGRFSGRQFSNSRSEMNVSTLELGDSALYLCASSLNPAGGRTDTQYFGPGTRLTVL.

This chain uses TRBV20-1 with TRBJ2-5; D may be TRBD1 or TRBD2 (5 bases each). The germline V and J ends were trimmed by 7 bases and 4 bases, with 19 bases remaining between them. This CDR3 comprises 14 residues. Germline CDR1 and CDR2: DFQATT and SNEGSKA (reference sequence). CDR3 bases: TGCAGTGTCAAGGGGCTCCGAGAGGGAGAGACCCAGTACTTC. This sequence encodes CSVKGLREGETQYF.

The chain couples TRBV25-1 to TRBJ1-2; D remains ambiguous. CDR3 size: 11 residues. The germline CDR1 and CDR2 sequences are MGHDK and SYGVNS. Trimming cost V 1 base and J 8 bases, with 5 bases left between them. As DNA, the CDR3 is TGTGCCAGCAGTGAATGGTGGGGCTACACCTTC. It codes for CASSEWWGYTF.

This clonotype was picked up a small number of times. The chain joins TRBV7-2 to TRBJ2-1; D possibly uses TRBD1 or TRBD2 (5 bases each). The CDR3 has 14 residues. V was trimmed by 1 base and J by 11 bases, leaving 15 bases between them. Germline V gives CDR1 SGHTA, CDR2 FQGNSA. CDR3 coding DNA: TGTGCCAGCAGCTTAGAGGGTGAGGGGATGAAGCAGTTCTTC. Its translation: CASSLEGEGMKQFF.

Comments on this clonotype: A much larger clone differs by one base, so this may be a read error. V gene TRBV5-6 combines with J gene TRBJ2-7, with D perhaps matching TRBD1 (5 bases). Germline assignment: CDR1 SGHDT and CDR2 YYEEEE. The CDR3 sequence is 12 residues long. In DNA form, the CDR3 reads TGTGCCAGCAGCAACGACAGCTACGAGCGGTACTTC. This gives the protein CASSNDSYERYF.

The sample holds a few counts of this clonotype. The chain joins TRBV20-1 to TRBJ2-1, with D possibly TRBD2 on 5 matching bases. The germline gives CDR1 DFQATT, CDR2 SNEGSKA (reference sequence). This CDR3 region has 13 residues. V was cut by 4 bases and J by 6 bases, with 13 bases left in between. CDR3 DNA sequence: TGCAGTGCTAATCTGCTAGCAAGCAATGAGCAGTTCTTC. Translating it yields CSANLLASNEQFF.

As for this clonotype: A read error is possible here, since a much larger clone lies one base away. V gene TRBV10-3 combines with J gene TRBJ1-2; 7 bases align to TRBD1. V gave up 7 bases and J gave up 4 bases; unmatched junction bases: 0. The CDR3 runs to 11 residues. Germline V gene lookup returns CDR1 ENHRY and CDR2 SYGVKD. The CDR3 loop reads CAITGGYGYTF. The CDR3, as DNA: TGTGCCATCACAGGGGGCTATGGCTACACCTTC.

This chain links TRBV14 with TRBJ1-4, with D unclear. Germline values: CDR1 SGHDN, CDR2 FVKESK. The CDR3 loop spans 15 amino acids. The ends were cut back, 0 bases at V and 4 bases at J, with 9 bases in the middle. The CDR3 region has the DNA TGTGCCAGCAGCCAAGAGGGGAGTTATAATGAAAAACTGTTTTTT. As protein: CASSQEGSYNEKLFF.

The chain has TRBV18 and TRBJ1-4; D call uncertain. The CDR3 spans 14 residues. V was trimmed by 4 bases and J by 4 bases, leaving 10 bases between them. From germline, CDR1 is KGHSH and CDR2 LQKENI. In DNA, the CDR3 is TGTGCCAGCTCACACGGACGGAGTAATGAAAAACTGTTTTTT. As protein: CASSHGRSNEKLFF.

The chain joins TRBV12-3 or TRBV12-4 to TRBJ1-1, with D perhaps matching TRBD1 (6 bases). The CDR3 extends over 13 amino acids. The V end was cut by 10 bases, the J end by 0 bases, with 12 bases between. This CDR3 is CATMRGLNTEAFF. CDR3 DNA: TGTGCCACTATGCGGGGGCTGAACACTGAAGCTTTCTTT.

This clonotype turned up a few times. This chain's CDR3 is CASSSVAGRSSPYGYTF. The CDR3 DNA reads TGTGCCAGCAGCTCAGTAGCGGGACGGTCCTCCCCCTATGGCTACACCTTC. The chain has TRBV7-9 and TRBJ1-2, with a possible D match to TRBD1 (5 bases). There are 17 residues in the CDR3. V shed 4 bases and J shed 4 bases, with 22 bases lying between them. Germline V gives CDR1 SEHNR, CDR2 FQNEAQ (reference sequence).

In this sample, this clonotype turned up a few times. J is TRBJ1-5 and V is TRBV5-1; perhaps TRBD1 as D (5 bases). V dropped 5 bases and J dropped 0 bases, with 12 bases sitting between them. The CDR3 is 15 amino acids. CDR1 SGHRS and CDR2 YFSETQ come from the germline V gene. The CDR3 here is CASRRTDNSNQPQHF. CDR3 bases: TGCGCCAGCAGACGGACGGACAATAGCAATCAGCCCCAGCATTTT.

The chain joins TRBV20-1 to TRBJ2-1, with 9 bases matching TRBD1. Germline assignment: CDR1 DFQATT and CDR2 SNEGSKA (reference sequence). After removal of 4 bases from V and 1 base from J, the junction contained 5 bases not matched to a gene. The CDR3 loop spans 15 amino acids. CDR3 DNA: TGCAGTGCTATTAAGACAGGGGGATCCTACAATGAGCAGTTCTTC. It translates to CSAIKTGGSYNEQFF.

This chain joins TRBV11-2 and TRBJ2-1; D uncertain. This CDR3 spans 12 amino acids. V shed 4 bases and J shed 6 bases, with 7 bases lying between them. Germline lookup yields CDR1 SGHAT and CDR2 FQNNGV. The CDR3 DNA reads TGTGCCAGCAGCTCCCTCCCCAATGAGCAGTTCTTC. Translation gives CASSSLPNEQFF. Combining the CDR3 with reference TRBV11-2 and TRBJ2-1 gives the whole variable domain EAGVAQSPRYKIIEKRQSVAFWCNPISGHATLYWYQQILGQGPKLLIQFQNNGVVDDSQLPKDRFSAERLKGVDSTLKIQPAKLEDSAVYLCASSSLPNEQFFGPGTRLTVL.

The gene calls are TRBV7-2 and TRBJ2-7, with 9 nucleotides matching TRBD2. The DNA end is a closer match to TRBJ2-5, so the J assignment may be wrong. Germline CDR1 and CDR2: SGHTA and FQGNSA. The CDR3 covers 16 residues. CDR3 loop: CASSLMAGGLKETQYF. The CDR3 DNA sequence: TGTGCCAGCAGCTTAATGGCGGGGGGGCTAAAAGAGACCCAGTACTTC.

The rearrangement links TRBV2 to TRBJ1-5, with TRBD1 as a possible D gene (6 bases). Germline values: CDR1 SNHLY, CDR2 FYNNEI. The ends were cut back, 5 bases at V and 0 bases at J, with 11 bases in the middle. The CDR3 totals 15 residues. CDR3 in amino acids: CASSSGDFSNQPQHF. The DNA of the CDR3 is TGTGCCAGCAGTTCAGGGGACTTTAGCAATCAGCCCCAGCATTTT.

This clonotype was counted between two and nine times. The chain uses TRBV28 and TRBJ2-7; 10 bases line up with TRBD2. Unmatched junction bases numbered 16, after V lost 10 bases and J lost 4 bases. Per germline, CDR1 MDHEN and CDR2 SYDVKM. The CDR3 consists of 16 residues. The CDR3 sequence: CATWTSGRPLGYEQYF. The CDR3 DNA sequence: TGTGCCACCTGGACTAGCGGTCGTCCCCTGGGTTACGAGCAGTACTTC.